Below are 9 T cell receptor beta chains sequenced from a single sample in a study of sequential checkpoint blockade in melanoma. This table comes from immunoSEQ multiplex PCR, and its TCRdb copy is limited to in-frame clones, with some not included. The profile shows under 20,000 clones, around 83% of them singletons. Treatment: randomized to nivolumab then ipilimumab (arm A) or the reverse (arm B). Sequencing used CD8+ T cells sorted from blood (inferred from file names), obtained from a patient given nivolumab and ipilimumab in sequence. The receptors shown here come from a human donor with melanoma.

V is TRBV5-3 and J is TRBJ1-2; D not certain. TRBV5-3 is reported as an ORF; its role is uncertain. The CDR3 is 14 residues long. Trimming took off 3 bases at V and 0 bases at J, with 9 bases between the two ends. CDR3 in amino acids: CARSSPGANYGYTF. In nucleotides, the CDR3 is TGTGCCAGAAGCTCCCCCGGAGCTAACTATGGCTACACCTTC.

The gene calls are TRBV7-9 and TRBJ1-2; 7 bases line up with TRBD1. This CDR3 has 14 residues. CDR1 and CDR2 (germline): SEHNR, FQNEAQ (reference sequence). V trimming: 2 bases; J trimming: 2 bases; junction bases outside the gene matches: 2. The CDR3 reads CASSLSTGNYGYTF. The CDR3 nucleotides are TGTGCCAGCAGCTTATCGACAGGGAACTATGGCTACACCTTC.

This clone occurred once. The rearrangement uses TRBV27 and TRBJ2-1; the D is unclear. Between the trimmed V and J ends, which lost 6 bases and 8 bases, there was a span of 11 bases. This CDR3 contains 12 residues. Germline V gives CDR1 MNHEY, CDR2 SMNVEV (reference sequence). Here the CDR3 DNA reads TGTGCCAGCAGGCGTCTTAACCATGAGCAGTTCTTC. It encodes CASRRLNHEQFF.

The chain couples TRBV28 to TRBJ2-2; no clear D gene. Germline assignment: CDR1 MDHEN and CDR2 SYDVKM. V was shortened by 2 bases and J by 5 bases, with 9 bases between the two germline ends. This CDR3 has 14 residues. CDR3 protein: CASSLSLETGELFF. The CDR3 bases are TGTGCCAGCAGTTTAAGTCTAGAAACCGGGGAGCTGTTTTTT.

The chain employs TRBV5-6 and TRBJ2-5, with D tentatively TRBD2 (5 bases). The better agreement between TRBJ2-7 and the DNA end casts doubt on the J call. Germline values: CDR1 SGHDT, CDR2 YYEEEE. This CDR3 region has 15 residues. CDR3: CASSLGGRSAYEQYF. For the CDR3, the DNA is TGTGCCAGCAGCTTAGGTGGGAGATCTGCTTACGAGCAGTACTTC.

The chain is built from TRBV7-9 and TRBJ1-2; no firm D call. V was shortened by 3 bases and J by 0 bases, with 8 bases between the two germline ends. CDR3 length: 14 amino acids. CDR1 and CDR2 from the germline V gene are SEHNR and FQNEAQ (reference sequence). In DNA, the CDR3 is TGTGCCAGCAGCTTGACCGGGACTAACTATGGCTACACCTTC. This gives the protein CASSLTGTNYGYTF.

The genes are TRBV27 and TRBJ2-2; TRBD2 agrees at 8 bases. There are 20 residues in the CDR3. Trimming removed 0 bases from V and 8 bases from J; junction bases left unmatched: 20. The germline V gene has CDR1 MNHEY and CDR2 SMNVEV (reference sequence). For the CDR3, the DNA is TGTGCCAGCAGTTTATCGAGGTCTAGCGGGCCCTTCTCTAGGCCGGGGGAGCTGTTTTTT. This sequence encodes CASSLSRSSGPFSRPGELFF.

The CDR3 reads CASSYGGLGTEAFF. The DNA of the CDR3 is TGTGCCAGCAGTTACGGGGGGTTGGGAACTGAAGCTTTCTTT. The chain is built from TRBV6-5 and TRBJ1-1; tentatively, D is TRBD1 (5 bases). The V gene's germline CDR1 is MNHEY and CDR2 SVGAGI. This CDR3 region has 14 residues. V lost 2 bases and J lost 5, with 12 bases in between.

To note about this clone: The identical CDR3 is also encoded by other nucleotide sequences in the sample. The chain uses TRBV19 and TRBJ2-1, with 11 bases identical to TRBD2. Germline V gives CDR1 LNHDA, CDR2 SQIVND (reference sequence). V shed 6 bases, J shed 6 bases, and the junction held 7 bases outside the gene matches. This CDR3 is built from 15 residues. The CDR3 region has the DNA TGTGCCAGTAGCATTTCTAGCGGGAGGATCAATGAGCAGTTCTTC. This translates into CASSISSGRINEQFF.